This T cell receptor (beta chain) originates from a study of T cell responses to AZD1222 COVID-19 vaccine. Here immunoSEQ multiplex PCR was the method, and the copy in TCRdb shows in-frame clones only, minus some. The data contain 180,000 or so clones, 80% to 95% of them seen just once; the ten biggest clones take up around 1%. Concerning this clone itself: The antigen is not known.

The study's findings and limits: Among those given AZD1222, only six or seven were seropositive at baseline. White British donors predominated, females outnumbered males, and clonal diversity was possibly underestimated. CD4 TCRs associated with vaccination spanned spike, dominating at 160-218 and 743-854.

The CDR3 sequence is 16 residues long. V dropped 3 bases and J dropped 2 bases, with 17 bases sitting between them. From germline, CDR1 is SEHNR and CDR2 FQNEAQ (reference sequence). This sample comprised peripheral blood, obtained 28 days after the second AZD1222 dose. V and J are TRBV7-9 and TRBJ2-7; a possible D gene is TRBD2 (6 bases). This receptor was identified in an adult who received the AZD1222 COVID-19 vaccine. As DNA, the CDR3 is TGTGCCAGCAGCTTGGAGGGCGGGATTTCAGCCTACGAGCAGTACTTC. It specifies CASSLEGGISAYEQYF.